A selection of T cell receptor beta chains follows, all from one sample in a study of human T cells and chemical hapten exposure. TCRdb ran MiXCR on the RACE reads and lists one entry per CDR3 protein. The sample consists of 350,000 to 400,000 distinct CDR3 sequences, roughly 4.6% of them appearing once. The material sequenced was whole blood, taken in connection with sensitization to the hapten diphenylcyclopropenone (DPC). The receptors here all came from a woman aged 45 to 65 with alopecia areata. Some clones in this sample may be carry-over from other donors' samples. The CDR3 runs from the conserved cysteine through the conserved F or W. A D gene is named only where the DNA matches it firmly. For some rows the clone size is stated as once, few or many, or as a class when expanded; others skip it.

j_call clone_size cdr3_length d_call v_call cdr3_nt cdr3_aa
TRBJ2-3 many 15 - TRBV4-3 TGCGCCAGCAGCCAAGATCGGCTTAGCACAGATACGCAGTATTTT CASSQDRLSTDTQYF
TRBJ2-3 - 15 - TRBV9 TGTGCCAGCAGCGTAGCCCCCCCTAGCACAGATACGCAGTATTTT CASSVAPPSTDTQYF
TRBJ2-3 few 17 - TRBV5-4 TGTGCCAGCAGCTTGCCAAGTCTGCCAGATAGAGCAGATACGCAGTATTTT CASSLPSLPDRADTQYF
TRBJ2-3 - 18 TRBD1 TRBV7-8 TGTGCCAGCAGCCACCGCCCTACTCGGACAGGGGGCACAGATACGCAGTATTTT CASSHRPTRTGGTDTQYF
TRBJ2-1 - 21 TRBD2 TRBV18 TGTGCCAGCTCACCATTGACAACGATTAGCGGGAGAGGCGGCTCTAAGAATGAGAAGTTCTTC CASSPLTTISGRGGSKNEKFF
TRBJ2-5 few 17 - TRBV11-2 TGTGCCAGCAGCTCTCACCCCGGCGGGGAGTACCAAGAGACCCAGTACTTC CASSSHPGGEYQETQYF
TRBJ1-1 - 15 - TRBV6-5 TGTGCCAGCAGTTACGAGGTCAGGGGAGGTACTGAAGCTTTCTTT CASSYEVRGGTEAFF
TRBJ2-1 many 11 - TRBV24-1 TGTGCCACCGAGTTCTACAATGAGCAGTTCTTC CATEFYNEQFF
TRBJ2-1 many 15 - TRBV24-1 TGTGCCACCAGTGATTTGGACTACCAAGGGGGTGAGCAGTTCTTC CATSDLDYQGGEQFF
TRBJ2-4 many 13 - TRBV12-3/TRBV12-4 TGTGCCAGCAGTTTCTCAAGGGGAGGTAGTCAGTACTTC CASSFSRGGSQYF
TRBJ2-3 many 12 - TRBV28 TGTGCCAGCAGTTTCTCCGCGCGGACGCAGTATTTT CASSFSARTQYF
TRBJ1-3 many 17 - TRBV6-5 TGTGCCAGCAGTTACTCGATTAGCGGGGGCCTTAGTAACACCATATATTTT CASSYSISGGLSNTIYF
TRBJ1-1 many 12 - TRBV9 TGTGCCAGCAGTGTGGGGGGGACTGAAGCTTTCTTT CASSVGGTEAFF
TRBJ2-7 - 14 TRBD1 TRBV20-1 TGCAGTGTTCGACCGGGACAGGGGTCCTACGAGCAGTACTTC CSVRPGQGSYEQYF
TRBJ2-5 many 15 - TRBV7-2 TGTGCCAGCCGGACGGCAGGGGGGTTTGAACAGACCCAGTACTTC CASRTAGGFEQTQYF
TRBJ2-1 few 18 TRBD2 TRBV20-1 TGCAGTGCTAGAGATGGAACTAGCGGGTCCAGCTCCTACAATGAGCAGTTCTTC CSARDGTSGSSSYNEQFF
TRBJ2-7 - 16 TRBD2 TRBV20-1 TGCAGTGCTAGAGCTCCCACTAGCGGGAGTAACGACGAGCAGTACTTC CSARAPTSGSNDEQYF
TRBJ2-3 - 12 - TRBV6-2/TRBV6-3 TGTGCCAGCGGTCCTTTCACAGATACGCAGTATTTT CASGPFTDTQYF
TRBJ2-1 few 16 TRBD2 TRBV4-3 TGCGCCAGCAGCCAAGATTCTAGCGGGACCTACAATGAGCAGTTCTTC CASSQDSSGTYNEQFF
TRBJ1-2 many 15 - TRBV29-1 TGCAGCGTTCTAATCCAATGGGGGACTAGCTATGGCTACACCTTC CSVLIQWGTSYGYTF
TRBJ2-1 - 14 - TRBV9 TGTGCCAGCAGCGGTAGCGGCTCCTACAATGAGCAGTTCTTC CASSGSGSYNEQFF
TRBJ1-6 many 15 - TRBV12-3/TRBV12-4 TGTGCCAGCCTCCATTCAACCAGAATTAATTCACCCCTCCACTTT CASLHSTRINSPLHF
TRBJ2-3 many 15 TRBD2 TRBV20-1 TGCAGTGCTAGAATGGGGCTAGCGGGAGTTGATACGCAGTATTTT CSARMGLAGVDTQYF
TRBJ1-5 - 13 - TRBV2 TGTGCCAGCAGTGAACAGGATGAACAGCCCCAGCATTTT CASSEQDEQPQHF
TRBJ2-6 many 15 - TRBV19 TGTGCCAGTAGTATCGACAACTCTGGGGCCAACGTCCTGACTTTC CASSIDNSGANVLTF
TRBJ1-2 few 16 - TRBV4-1 TGCGCCAGCAGCCAAGATGGTCGTGGCGGGGGCCGTGGCTACACCTTC CASSQDGRGGGRGYTF